This T cell receptor beta chain comes out of a study of metastatic and nonmetastatic thyroid tumors. Study background: Repertoires from malignant and benign thyroid patients were compared across blood and tumor or nodule tissue. Study findings and constraints: The reported finding was significantly higher TCR beta diversity in malignant thyroid tumors relative to benign nodules, in blood and tumor.

No patient had received any treatment before thyroid surgery. Authors' methods: The study took CDR3 differences across clinicopathological groups and made a distant-metastasis classifier for papillary thyroid cancer from them. TCRdb re-analyzed the PCR reads using MiXCR. TCRdb's processing, not the authors', yielded these V and J calls. The data show about 41,000 clones, 25% to 35% seen once. Germline V lookup: CDR1 SGHVS, CDR2 FQNEAQ. The CDR3 covers 11 residues. V shed 1 base and J shed 4 bases, with 2 bases lying between them. A word on this clone: Its antigen is not known.

The sequence derives from a male donor with papillary thyroid cancer or a benign thyroid nodule (not recorded which). Some clones in this sample may be carry-over from other donors' samples. The chain joins TRBV7-8 to TRBJ2-7; D unresolved. Sample: blood. The CDR3 DNA sequence: TGTGCCAGCAGCTTAGATTACGAGCAGTACTTC. Translation gives CASSLDYEQYF.